This section outlines one T cell receptor (beta chain) sequence together with its context. Its antigen is undetermined. The same CDR3 is also encoded by other DNA sequences in this sample. The entry originates in a study of shared clonotypes between healthy human individuals. Study-wide findings and caveats: The naive CD4 repertoires of a few donors were compared, and approximately 5% of clonotypes were shared.

CDR3 size: 16 residues. V lost 4 bases and J lost 5; bases outside the gene matches: 6. Germline lookup yields CDR1 SGHRS and CDR2 YFSETQ. Each replicate PCR on the sorted subsets used roughly 200 ng DNA (roughly 30,000 T cell genomes). Sequenced by immunoSEQ multiplex PCR; TCRdb stores in-frame clones only, minus some. The data hold about 990,000 clones, with about 80% observed a single time. The chain has TRBV5-1 and TRBJ2-5, with 15 bases lining up with TRBD2. The sequence came from a man aged 18 to 30 in good health. Some clones in this sample may be carry-over from other donors' samples. The sequenced sample was memory CD4+ T cells from PBMCs. The subset denotes: CD45RA-negative fraction. The CDR3 sequence is CASSPGLAGGGETQYF. The CDR3 DNA reads TGCGCCAGCAGCCCCGGACTAGCGGGAGGGGGGGAGACCCAGTACTTC. Drawing the rest from reference TRBV5-1 and TRBJ2-5, the complete variable domain is KAGVTQTPRYLIKTRGQQVTLSCSPISGHRSVSWYQQTPGQGLQFLFEYFSETQRNKGNFPGRFSGRQFSNSRSEMNVSTLELGDSALYLCASSPGLAGGGETQYFGPGTRLLVL.